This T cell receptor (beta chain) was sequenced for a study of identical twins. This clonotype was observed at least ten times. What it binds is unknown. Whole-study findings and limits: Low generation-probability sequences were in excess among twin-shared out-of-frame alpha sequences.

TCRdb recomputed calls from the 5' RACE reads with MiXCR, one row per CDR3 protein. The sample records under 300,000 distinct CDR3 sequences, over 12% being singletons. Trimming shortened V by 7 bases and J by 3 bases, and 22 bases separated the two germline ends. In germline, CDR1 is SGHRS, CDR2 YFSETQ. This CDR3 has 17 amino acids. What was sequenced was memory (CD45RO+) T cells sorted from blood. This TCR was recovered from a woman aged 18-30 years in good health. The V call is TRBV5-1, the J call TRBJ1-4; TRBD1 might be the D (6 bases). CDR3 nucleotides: TGCGCCAGCCGAGGGGGGACATCCCCGGCGGCTAATGAAAAACTGTTTTTT. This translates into CASRGGTSPAANEKLFF.